The subject of this entry is one TCR beta chain. Its antigen is still unknown. No base quality values were provided; no much bigger clone lies one nucleotide off. These data are taken from a study of cytomegalovirus exposure and HLA in healthy donors (dated by TCRdb to between 2016 and 2019). Notes on the research overall: An earlier analysis of some 600 of the donors reported 276 Gb of sequence data and 117 million unique TCR beta sequences obtained from 150 million to 200 million T cells. In the later analysis, no new phenotypic data were used to find candidate immune exposures; instead, reliance was placed on TCR beta sequences and their occurrence across donors. An early release that covered fewer than 750 HLA-typed donors contained 250 to 350 gigabases of sequencing data and roughly 84 million unique TCR sequences. The study profiled the T cell repertoires of around 700 subjects by immunosequencing and related them to cytomegalovirus serostatus. Both class I and class II loci were covered by HLA typing, at four-digit resolution. A later analysis re-examined previously published TCR beta repertoires from 610 or so donors and added high-resolution HLA genotyping to investigate patterns of TCR occurrence. A separate validation cohort of 100 to 150 different subjects was used in addition to the 666-subject first cohort. All discovery cohort repertoires had been generated on a single sequencing platform. Alongside the repertoire data, information on donor age, sex, ethnicity and CMV serostatus was compiled. Of the 300 to 500 genotyped donors, less than 85% were placed in the genetic ancestry cluster associated with self-reported Caucasian donors. The study was designed to test whether signatures of past pathogen exposure could be identified by cataloging public T cell receptors. About five DR-DQ haplotypes were treated as single units for association and clustering because of strong linkage in the cohort. A later genetic analysis took genome-wide SNP genotypes for about three fifths of the roughly 700 donors and used that subset as a discovery cohort. Among about 410 genotyped donors of the cohort, an average of roughly 230,000 unique TCR beta nucleotide sequences was sequenced per donor, of which approximately 19% were non-productive. The study combined high-throughput TCR immunosequencing, statistical association of individual TCRs with disease status, and machine learning to predict cytomegalovirus infection status. An earlier analysis of more than 450 of the donors used high-throughput TCR beta sequencing to judge whether each TCR beta V gene segment behaved as functional or pseudogenic. Typing coverage differed by locus: A, B, C, DRB1 and DQB1 were typed in roughly 620-630 donors, DQA1 in 522, DPA1 in some 570, and DPB1 in approximately 450.

Clipping removes 4 bases from V and 4 bases from J, with 8 as the unmatched junction base count. From the germline V gene (reference sequence), CDR1 is MNHNY and CDR2 is SVGAGI. The CDR3 spans 16 residues, from the cysteine through the phenylalanine. Only the CDR3 DNA stays, 48 bases, in frame from base 1. The cohort was made up of 500 to 850 healthy bone marrow donors. Cohort members were all nominally healthy when sampled, although unrecorded immune exposures were likely present. The donor tested CMV seronegative, placing the donor among the 300 to 400 seronegative members of the cohort. Each donor provided a peripheral blood sample, and peripheral blood mononuclear cells were used for TCR beta sequencing. The Qiagen DNeasy Blood Extraction Kit was used to extract genomic DNA from the blood cell samples. Summary of the overall study and its limitations: In a later genetic analysis, fewer N-insertions in productive TCRs were reported among donors in an Asian-associated ancestry cluster than the approximately 630-donor mean. A later genetic analysis associated a missense DCLRE1C variant with V-gene and J-gene trimming of TCR beta chains, and an independent cohort replicated the association. Several of the top co-occurrence clusters appeared to be linked to parvovirus B19, influenza, CMV and Epstein-Barr virus, according to a later analysis. In a later analysis, HLA-associated TCR beta chains showed more clonal expansion and lower generation probabilities than non-associated chains that were equally common. In vitro tests confirmed that a few of the cytomegalovirus-associated TCR beta chains recognize cytomegalovirus antigens. In both the original and validation cohorts, the classifier was reported to diagnose cytomegalovirus status with high specificity and sensitivity. Correlated functional status among segregating V segments might reflect linkage disequilibrium, but an unknown experimental factor could not be ruled out. A cluster of highly shared sequence variants was judged likely to represent a technical artifact of the sequencing pipeline. Assigning TCR associations to individual alleles was difficult when HLA alleles, especially DR and DQ, strongly co-occurred. The only immune exposure information available for the cohort was CMV serostatus. The earlier analysis of about 600 of the donors excluded roughly 16 rarely observed V segments, including chromosome 9 orphons, because counts were too low. HLA typing was unavailable for some donors at each locus, so association tests used only the typed subset. Some IMGT-functional V segments, including TRBV6-2 and TRBV6-3, could not be distinguished by the 87-base-pair reads and were therefore excluded. Specific HLA alleles were associated with over 15,000 TCR beta sequences at a false discovery rate of 0.05 in a later analysis. The presence/absence analyses assumed that sequencing depth was roughly uniform across donors, and that assumption may not be true. It was suggested by the authors that the approach could potentially be generalized to other disease states and immunological phenotypes. The study gave a list of 150 to 200 TCR beta chains associated with cytomegalovirus. Most TCR sequences were seen in very few donors, while some public TCRs were found in many individuals. Only TCR beta chains were sequenced in this cohort, and the absence of alpha or paired-chain data limited detectable features. According to a later analysis, most CMV-associated TCR beta chains appeared to be HLA-restricted, and the HLA associations seemed to be driven largely by CMV exposure. Broadly in line with IMGT annotations, most TCR beta V segments showed up in productive rearrangements about 87% or about 30% of the time in an earlier analysis of around 550 of the donors. A further reported finding was that TCR beta sequences accurately predicted the HLA-A and HLA-B alleles for most subjects in the first cohort. According to a later analysis, TCR association rates differed among HLA loci, with DRB1 alleles showing the most associated TCRs and HLA-C alleles showing the fewest.

Libraries were made using the immunoSEQ multiplex PCR assay. For the multiplex PCR, a mixture combining 60 forward primers for TCR Vbeta segments and 13 reverse primers for TCR Jbeta segments was used. Amplification of the CDR3 region of rearranged TCR beta genes was performed with a multiplex PCR assay on genomic DNA. On the Illumina HiSeq System, the amplified TCR beta libraries were sequenced as 87-base-pair reads. Turning to the authors' computational methods: A later analysis tallied around 82 million unique TCR beta chains across the 666 repertoires, and some 12 million of those chains were shared by two or more donors. A nearest-neighbor algorithm error-corrected the raw reads and collapsed the reads into unique sequences, merging closely related sequences to remove PCR and sequencing errors. Alignment of CDR3 sequences to IMGT reference sequences was used to assign V, D and J gene segments. Each retained sequence needed at least a six-nucleotide match to both a V gene segment and a J gene segment. Rearrangements were called productive when the CDR3 lacked stop codons and stayed in frame with V and J; all others were non-productive. CDR3 was defined by IMGT convention, running from the second conserved V-encoded cysteine to the conserved J-encoded phenylalanine. The earlier analysis of some 550 of the donors excluded any sequence lacking an unambiguous match to a single V gene segment. In an earlier analysis of roughly 600 of the donors, a V segment was called functional when productive rearrangements were above 56.7%, and segregating when the standard deviation between donors exceeded 5%. A statistical classification framework was built to diagnose cytomegalovirus status from the catalog of TCR beta chain sequences. In a later analysis, TCR nucleotide sequences were compared against IMGT/GENE-DB human TR gene sequences so that V and J genes could be assigned. In a later analysis, CDR3 sequences and most-parsimonious VDJ recombination scenarios were assigned using the TCRdist pipeline. In a later analysis, each TCR beta chain was defined by its CDR3 amino acid sequence together with its V-gene family, and reads lacking a unique V-gene family were excluded. As a way to deal with suspected cross-contamination and a sequencing artifact, a later analysis dropped 450 to 600 nucleotide sequences that were highly shared and had low generation probability. A later analysis calculated a clonal expansion index for each public chain from normalized within-repertoire ranks of inferred template counts. In a later analysis, generation probabilities were computed using a VDJ recombination model fitted to out-of-frame rearrangements, and the results were checked against IGoR. Hypergeometric tests were used in a later analysis to score TCR-TCR, TCR-HLA and TCR-CMV co-occurrence, with a repertoire-size bias correction applied to the TCR pairs. To estimate false discovery rates, a later analysis permuted the HLA or CMV assignments 20 times. A later analysis grouped co-occurring TCRs with DBSCAN, adding TCRdist sequence similarity when clustering within HLA-allele-positive subsets. Co-occurrence clustering excluded repertoires with fewer than 30,000 or more than 120,000 public chains, plus five with anomalous nucleotide sharing. TCRdb's version of the immuneACCESS table is confined to in-frame rearrangements and falls short of the full clone set. An unresolved V gene accounts for under half of the shortfall where checked; the remainder is of unknown origin. V and J calls and clone size are given by that table; D and trimming were obtained from the DNA. The sample includes about 220,000 clones, with about 74% observed a single time. The ten largest clones capture less than 2% of the sample.

Rearrangement joined TRBV6-6 to TRBJ2-3; 10 of the junction bases match TRBD2. The source of this sequence is a woman in her thirties in good health and CMV-seronegative. Sequencing was done on a sample of PBMCs. The CDR3 in this case is CASSSRLSGGADTQYF. The nucleotide sequence is TGTGCCAGCAGTTCTCGACTGAGCGGGGGGGCAGATACGCAGTATTTT.